The 10 T cell receptor beta chains below were found in one sample sequenced in a study of tumor and adjacent non-tumor tissue in lung cancer. Three rounds of nested PCR, following a modified ARM-PCR protocol, produced the TCRbeta library. TCRdb passed the multiplex PCR reads through MiXCR, listing each CDR3 protein once. Here the sample spans about 110,000 distinct CDR3 sequences, 60% to 80% being singletons. RNA was extracted from bulk tissue without any cell sorting. Sample: lung tumor tissue. The receptors shown here come from a woman aged 55-69 years with non-small cell lung cancer.

This clonotype was seen many times. J is TRBJ2-7 and V is TRBV12-3 or TRBV12-4; the D is unclear. CDR3 length equals 11 residues. Deletions cut 8 bases from V and 0 bases from J, with 5 bases between. In DNA, the CDR3 is TGTGCCAGCGGCAGCTCCTACGAGCAGTACTTC. It is translated as CASGSSYEQYF.

Turning to this clonotype: This likely comes from a read error, as the CDR3 has no conserved phenylalanine or tryptophan at its end. The V and J genes are TRBV28 and TRBJ2-1; tentative D call: TRBD2 (6 bases). This CDR3 contains 15 residues. The germline V gene encodes CDR1 MDHEN and CDR2 SYDVKM. CDR3 residues: CASSFFGLANNGQFL. The DNA of the CDR3 is TGTGCCAGCAGTTTTTTTGGCCTAGCGAACAATGGGCAGTTCTTG.

This clonotype was observed at least ten times. The chain uses TRBV6-2 or TRBV6-3 and TRBJ1-5, with TRBD1 identical over 7 bases. Germline-derived CDR1 and CDR2 are MNHEY and SVGEGT. The CDR3 runs to 15 residues. With V trimmed by 0 bases and J by 5 bases, 4 bases remained unmatched. CDR3 protein: CASSYSDRVDQPQHF. DNA for the CDR3: TGTGCCAGCAGTTACTCTGACAGGGTGGATCAGCCCCAGCATTTT.

As to this clonotype: Because the CDR3 is missing its conserved closing phenylalanine or tryptophan, this is likely a read error. The V call is TRBV30, the J call TRBJ1-5; D unresolved. The CDR3 is 13 amino acids. The germline gives CDR1 GTSNPN, CDR2 SVGIG (reference sequence). V gave up 1 base and J gave up 6 bases, with 10 bases separating them. The CDR3 sequence is CAWSGKGSQPQHS. CDR3 nucleotides: TGTGCCTGGAGTGGGAAAGGATCTCAGCCCCAGCATTCT.

About this clonotype itself: At one end, the junction sequence differs from germline, possibly due to a read error. V and J are TRBV6-1 and TRBJ1-2; tentatively, D is TRBD1 (6 bases). The CDR3 consists of 15 residues. Looked up from germline, CDR1 is MNHNS and CDR2 is SASEGT. This CDR3 reads CASGEYRQGNYGYTF. DNA for the CDR3: TGTGCCAGCGGTGAATACCGGCAGGGGAACTATGGCTACACCTTC.

For this clonotype: This likely reflects a read error, since a far larger clone is one base away. This CDR3 reads CANSDDYGYTF. CDR3 bases: TGTGCCAACAGTGATGACTATGGCTACACCTTC. The rearrangement joins TRBV6-2 or TRBV6-3 to TRBJ1-2; D is unclear. The CDR3 sequence is 11 residues long. Germline V gives CDR1 MNHEY, CDR2 SVGEGT.

With respect to this clonotype: A much more abundant neighbour one base away suggests this may be a read error. The chain combines TRBV6-5 with TRBJ2-7; D remains ambiguous. This CDR3 is 14 amino acids long. The germline gives CDR1 MNHEY, CDR2 SVGAGI. V was trimmed by 6 bases and J by 7 bases, leaving 19 bases between them. CDR3 sequence (DNA): TGTGCCAGCAGCCCTGATCGGGTGACGTGTGAGCAGTACTTC. Protein: CASSPDRVTCEQYF.

Comment on this clonotype: One end of the junction varies from germline; a read error may be responsible. This chain joins TRBV7-2 and TRBJ1-3; D is undetermined. This CDR3 is 15 amino acids long. Germline values: CDR1 SGHTA, CDR2 FQGNSA. The CDR3 is CASSLEAFSGNTIYF. The CDR3 bases are TGTGCCAGCAGCTTAGAAGCGTTCTCTGGGAACACCATATATTTT. The full variable domain, its missing parts supplied by reference TRBV7-2 and TRBJ1-3, is GAGVSQSPSNKVTEKGKDVELRCDPISGHTALYWYRQSLGQGLEFLIYFQGNSAPDKSGLPSDRFSAERTGGSVSTLTIQRTQQEDSAVYLCASSLEAFSGNTIYFGEGSWLTVV.

About this clonotype itself: A much larger clonotype is one base distant, so this may be a read error. The chain links TRBV6-6 to TRBJ1-5; D is unclear. Germline loops: CDR1 MNHNY, CDR2 SVGAGI (reference sequence). CDR3 length equals 16 residues. Trimming took 8 bases from V and 2 from J, leaving 19 bases between them. CDR3 nucleotides: TGTGCCAGCGTAAAAGAGGGATTTGTCCGCAATCAGCCCCAGCATTTT. As protein: CASVKEGFVRNQPQHF.

Details on this clonotype: This sequence may be a read error, since a much larger clone differs from it by one base. The chain links TRBV12-3 or TRBV12-4 to TRBJ2-2; D not certain. Trimming took 10 bases from V and 0 from J, leaving 12 bases between them. CDR3 length: 14 amino acids. CDR3 DNA: TGTGCCACCAGATTAGTTGCGAACACCGGGGAGCTGTTTTTT. Protein sequence: CATRLVANTGELFF.